The 5 T cell receptor beta chains given below trace back to one sample, sequenced in a study of blood T cell repertoires in COVID-19 (dated by TCRdb to 2020 to 2021). Receptors were amplified or captured by the immunoSEQ multiplex PCR assay. TCRdb stores this immuneACCESS table with in-frame sequences only. Part of the clones is absent; in the studies checked, under half of the shortfall reflects unresolved V genes, and no reason is known for the rest. Across this sample there are fewer than 200,000 clones, with around nine tenths seen only once. The ten biggest clones cover 12% of the sample. Source material: peripheral blood. These receptor sequences come from a woman in her 70s with COVID-19, enrolled during active disease.

This rearrangement joins TRBV3-1 (or the pseudogene TRBV3-2) to TRBJ2-7; D is ambiguous. Germline values: CDR1 LGHDT, CDR2 YNNKEL (reference sequence). V was pared by 0 bases and J by 0 bases, with 6 bases between. The CDR3 sequence is 14 residues long. Here the CDR3 DNA reads TGTGCCAGCAGCCAAGATTTGGCCTCCTACGAGCAGTACTTC. Protein sequence: CASSQDLASYEQYF.

V usage is TRBV5-1 and J usage is TRBJ2-6, with D unclear. The V and J ends lost 0 bases and 0 bases respectively, with 7 bases between them. CDR1 and CDR2 (germline): SGHRS, YFSETQ. The CDR3 has 16 residues. The CDR3 reads CASSLGRFSGANVLTF. As DNA, the CDR3 is TGCGCCAGCAGCTTGGGCAGATTCTCTGGGGCCAACGTCCTGACTTTC.

This clone has a single count. V gene TRBV7-2 combines with J gene TRBJ2-1; the D gene is possibly TRBD1 (5 bases). V was pared by 4 bases and J by 5 bases, with 9 bases between. The CDR3 covers 13 residues. Germline lookup yields CDR1 SGHTA and CDR2 FQGNSA. In DNA form, the CDR3 reads TGTGCCAGCAGCTCGATACAGGACAATGAGCAGTTCTTC. Its protein is CASSSIQDNEQFF. The full variable domain, rest sourced from reference TRBV7-2 and TRBJ2-1, is GAGVSQSPSNKVTEKGKDVELRCDPISGHTALYWYRQSLGQGLEFLIYFQGNSAPDKSGLPSDRFSAERTGGSVSTLTIQRTQQEDSAVYLCASSSIQDNEQFFGPGTRLTVL.

V gene TRBV20-1 combines with J gene TRBJ2-6; a weak D match, TRBD1 (5 bases). Per germline, CDR1 DFQATT and CDR2 SNEGSKA (reference sequence). CDR3 length equals 16 residues. Trimming stripped 3 bases from V and 0 bases from J, with 12 bases between. The CDR3 coding sequence is TGCAGTGCTAGTTCCAGGGCCCCCTCTGGGGCCAACGTCCTGACTTTC. This encodes CSASSRAPSGANVLTF.

The gene calls are TRBV10-3 and TRBJ1-3; D perhaps matches TRBD1 (5 bases). V shed 5 bases and J shed 2 bases, with 13 bases lying between them. CDR1 ENHRY and CDR2 SYGVKD come from the germline V gene. CDR3 length: 15 amino acids. Here the CDR3 reads CAISRQHPPGNTIYF. In DNA, the CDR3 is TGTGCCATCAGTCGACAGCATCCTCCTGGAAACACCATATATTTT.